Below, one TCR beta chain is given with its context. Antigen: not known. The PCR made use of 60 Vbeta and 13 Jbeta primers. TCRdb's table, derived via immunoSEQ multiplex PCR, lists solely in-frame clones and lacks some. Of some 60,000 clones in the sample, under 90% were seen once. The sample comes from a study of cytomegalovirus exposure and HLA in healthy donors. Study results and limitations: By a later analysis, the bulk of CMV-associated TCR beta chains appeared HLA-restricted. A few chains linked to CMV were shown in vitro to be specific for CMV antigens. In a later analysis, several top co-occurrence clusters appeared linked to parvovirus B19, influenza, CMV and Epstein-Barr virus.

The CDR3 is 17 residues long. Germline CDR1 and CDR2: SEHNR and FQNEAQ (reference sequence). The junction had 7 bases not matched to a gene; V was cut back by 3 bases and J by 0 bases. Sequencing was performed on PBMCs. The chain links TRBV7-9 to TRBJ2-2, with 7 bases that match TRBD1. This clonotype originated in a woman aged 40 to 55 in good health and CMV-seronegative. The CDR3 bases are TGTGCCAGCAGCTTCCCCACAGGGGTGGCGAACACCGGGGAGCTGTTTTTT. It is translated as CASSFPTGVANTGELFF.